These 30 T cell receptor beta chains originate from one sample sequenced in a study of T cell responses to AZD1222 COVID-19 vaccine. The repertoire was sequenced with immunoSEQ multiplex PCR; TCRdb's copy has only in-frame clones and lacks some. The sample shows under 150,000 clones, more than 75% of them seen only once. The sample here was peripheral blood, taken on day 0 of MenACWY control vaccination. The receptor source for this set is an adult in good health.

The gene calls are TRBV11-2 and TRBJ2-3; D is unclear. CDR3 length: 16 residues. Germline V gene sequence: CDR1 SGHAT, CDR2 FQNNGV. Trimming stripped 2 bases from V and 6 bases from J, with 18 bases between. The DNA for the CDR3 is TGTGCCAGCAGCTTACTTGAGGCGATAAGCGCGGATACGCAGTATTTT. Translating it yields CASSLLEAISADTQYF. Based on the CDR3 plus reference TRBV11-2 and TRBJ2-3, the full variable domain is EAGVAQSPRYKIIEKRQSVAFWCNPISGHATLYWYQQILGQGPKLLIQFQNNGVVDDSQLPKDRFSAERLKGVDSTLKIQPAKLEDSAVYLCASSLLEAISADTQYFGPGTRLTVL.

This rearrangement joins TRBV14 to TRBJ2-5; TRBD2 might be the D (5 bases). The CDR3 has 16 amino acids. Germline-derived CDR1 and CDR2 are SGHDN and FVKESK. Trimming stripped 0 bases from V and 1 base from J, with 12 bases between. The CDR3 nucleotides are TGTGCCAGCAGCCAAGAAAGGGAGACAACCCAAGAGACCCAGTACTTC. Its protein is CASSQERETTQETQYF.

The rearrangement links TRBV6-1 to TRBJ2-2; the D gene could be TRBD1 or TRBD2 (6 bases each). V lost 5 bases and J lost 7, with 14 bases in between. Germline V CDR1 and CDR2: MNHNS, SASEGT. This CDR3 comprises 14 residues. The CDR3 nucleotides read TGTGCCAGCAGTTTTGGGGGGCTGCTCGGGGAGCTGTTTTTT. Translating gives CASSFGGLLGELFF.

The gene calls are TRBV24-1 and TRBJ2-1; TRBD2 aligns across 10 bases. This CDR3 contains 16 residues. V dropped 7 bases and J dropped 8; count of bases not matched to a gene: 13. In germline, CDR1 is KGHDR, CDR2 SFDVKD. This chain's CDR3 is CATSAGLAGVFDEQFF. The CDR3 DNA is TGTGCCACCAGCGCCGGGCTAGCGGGGGTTTTTGATGAGCAGTTCTTC.

The CDR3 sequence: CASSSITGLANYGYTF. The CDR3 DNA sequence: TGTGCCAGCAGTAGTATCACAGGGTTAGCTAACTATGGCTACACCTTC. This chain joins TRBV27 and TRBJ1-2; a possible D gene is TRBD1 (6 bases). Germline-derived CDR1 and CDR2 are MNHEY and SMNVEV (reference sequence). V lost 5 bases and J 0 bases, leaving 16 bases between the germline ends. The CDR3 loop spans 16 amino acids.

This clone was seen a few times. This chain connects TRBV12-5 to TRBJ1-6; tentatively, D is TRBD1 (5 bases). CDR1 and CDR2 from the germline V gene are LGHNT and FRNRAP. Trimming left V 5 bases short and J 5 bases short, with 10 bases between. This CDR3 is built from 14 residues. The CDR3 nucleotides are TGTGCTAGTGGTCCGGGGACCGATAATTCACCCCTCCACTTT. Its protein is CASGPGTDNSPLHF.

The gene calls are TRBV10-3 and TRBJ2-1; 7 bases fit TRBD2. The germline CDR1 and CDR2 sequences are ENHRY and SYGVKD. CDR3 length equals 13 residues. V dropped 3 bases and J dropped 8; count of bases not matched to a gene: 4. CDR3 bases: TGTGCCATCAGTGATCGGGGGGAGGATGAGCAGTTCTTC. Its protein is CAISDRGEDEQFF.

The V gene is TRBV5-4, the J gene TRBJ1-3; 8 positions agree with TRBD1. With 4 bases clipped from V and 2 bases from J, the junction kept 2 bases outside the gene matches. Germline CDR1 and CDR2: SGHNT and YYREEE (reference sequence). This CDR3 spans 14 amino acids. CDR3 loop: CASSRQGTGNTIYF. CDR3 coding DNA: TGTGCCAGCAGCCGACAGGGGACTGGAAACACCATATATTTT.

V usage is TRBV5-1 and J usage is TRBJ1-6; possibly TRBD1 for D (5 bases). This CDR3 region has 18 residues. The germline V gene encodes CDR1 SGHRS and CDR2 YFSETQ. With 1 base removed from V and 9 bases from J, the gap between germline ends came to 23 bases. The CDR3 loop reads CASSLSLRYGSGRSPLHF. In DNA form, the CDR3 reads TGCGCCAGCAGCTTGAGTCTAAGATACGGGTCAGGGCGTTCACCCCTCCACTTT.

The chain recombines TRBV5-6 with TRBJ2-6; the D call may be TRBD1 or TRBD2 (6 bases each). Trimming pared 3 bases from V and 2 bases from J, leaving 9 bases between. The CDR3 loop spans 15 amino acids. Germline assignment: CDR1 SGHDT and CDR2 YYEEEE. The CDR3 loop is CASSSRGAGANVLTF. The CDR3 coding sequence is TGTGCCAGCAGCTCTAGGGGGGCTGGGGCCAACGTCCTGACTTTC. The full variable domain, in which reference TRBV5-6 and TRBJ2-6 provide the parts outside the CDR3, is DAGVTQSPTHLIKTRGQQVTLRCSPKSGHDTVSWYQQALGQGPQFIFQYYEEEERQRGNFPDRFSGHQFPNYSSELNVNALLLGDSALYLCASSSRGAGANVLTFGAGSRLTVL.

The rearrangement links TRBV30 to TRBJ2-6; 9 bases agree with TRBD1. V lost 2 bases, J lost 0 bases, and 5 bases stayed unmatched. This CDR3 has 17 amino acids. Germline lookup yields CDR1 GTSNPN and CDR2 SVGIG (reference sequence). For the CDR3, the DNA is TGTGCCTGGAGTAGGGACAGGGTCCGCTCTGGGGCCAACGTCCTGACTTTC. Residues: CAWSRDRVRSGANVLTF.

The V and J genes are TRBV18 and TRBJ1-5; 7 bases align to TRBD1. Germline CDR1 KGHSH, CDR2 LQKENI. V shed 4 bases, J shed 0 bases, and the junction held 6 bases outside the gene matches. The CDR3 is 16 amino acids. The CDR3, as DNA: TGTGCCAGCTCACTAACAGGGGACTATAGCAATCAGCCCCAGCATTTT. Its translation is CASSLTGDYSNQPQHF. The complete variable domain, with remaining parts taken from reference TRBV18 and TRBJ1-5, reads NAGVMQNPRHLVRRRGQEARLRCSPMKGHSHVYWYRQLPEEGLKFMVYLQKENIIDESGMPKERFSAEFPKEGPSILRIQQVVRGDSAAYFCASSLTGDYSNQPQHFGDGTRLSIL.

The chain combines TRBV12-3 or TRBV12-4 with TRBJ2-7; D uncertain. The CDR3 length is 11 residues. Trimming removed 5 bases at V and 3 bases at J, with 5 bases between. CDR3 coding DNA: TGTGCCAGCAGTCTCCACTACGAGCAGTACTTC. This translates into CASSLHYEQYF.

The chain has TRBV29-1 and TRBJ1-3; unclear D gene. Germline V lookup: CDR1 SQVTM, CDR2 ANQGSEA. The CDR3 spans 14 residues. The V gene lost 7 bases and the J gene lost 0 bases, with 13 bases spanning the gap. CDR3 sequence: CSATRGPSGNTIYF. The CDR3 coding sequence is TGCAGCGCCACGCGCGGGCCCTCTGGAAACACCATATATTTT. Filled out from reference TRBV29-1 and TRBJ1-3, the complete variable domain reads SAVISQKPSRDICQRGTSLTIQCQVDSQVTMMFWYRQQPGQSLTLIATANQGSEATYESGFVIDKFPISRPNLTFSTLTVSNMSPEDSSIYLCSATRGPSGNTIYFGEGSWLTVV.

V gene TRBV5-1 combines with J gene TRBJ2-1; maybe TRBD2 (5 bases). Germline V gene lookup returns CDR1 SGHRS and CDR2 YFSETQ. The CDR3 is 16 residues long. V was pared by 4 bases and J by 0 bases, with 14 bases between. CDR3 sequence (DNA): TGCGCCAGCAGCCCCGAAGCGGCGAGCTCCTACAATGAGCAGTTCTTC. It specifies CASSPEAASSYNEQFF.

J is TRBJ1-1 and V is TRBV5-1, with D possibly matching TRBD1 (5 bases). The germline CDR1 and CDR2 sequences are SGHRS and YFSETQ. Trimming removed 3 bases at V and 0 bases at J, with 12 bases between. There are 15 residues in the CDR3. The CDR3 DNA reads TGCGCCAGCAGCTGGGGGGAGAACATGAACACTGAAGCTTTCTTT. This encodes CASSWGENMNTEAFF.

The J gene is TRBJ1-5, the V gene TRBV3-1 (or the pseudogene TRBV3-2); D is uncertain. This CDR3 has 13 amino acids. V lost 3 bases to trimming and J lost 5 bases, with 8 bases between them. Germline values: CDR1 LGHDT, CDR2 YNNKEL (reference sequence). The CDR3 loop is CASSQGRYQPQHF. CDR3 DNA sequence: TGTGCCAGCAGCCAGGGCAGATATCAGCCCCAGCATTTT.

This clone was found a few times. This chain joins TRBV11-2 and TRBJ2-5, with D unclear. CDR3 length: 15 amino acids. Germline V gene lookup returns CDR1 SGHAT and CDR2 FQNNGV. The V and J ends lost 0 bases and 4 bases respectively, with 12 bases between them. In nucleotides, the CDR3 is TGTGCCAGCAGCTTAGAGCCTCCCATTCGAGAGACCCAGTACTTC. It yields the protein CASSLEPPIRETQYF.

The chain joins TRBV12-3 or TRBV12-4 to TRBJ1-1; the D is unclear. The CDR3 length is 12 residues. V lost 6 bases to trimming and J lost 5 bases, with 10 bases between them. CDR3 in amino acids: CASSFEWTEAFF. CDR3 DNA sequence: TGTGCCAGCAGCTTCGAGTGGACTGAAGCTTTCTTT.

CDR3 region: CASSGPVGELFF. CDR3 bases: TGCGCCAGCAGTGGACCTGTAGGGGAGCTGTTTTTT. The V and J genes are TRBV10-1 and TRBJ2-2; unclear D gene. CDR1 is WNHNN and CDR2 is SYGVQD in the germline V gene (reference sequence). The CDR3 spans 12 residues. V was cut by 4 bases and J by 8 bases, with 8 bases left in between.

The rearrangement joins TRBV6-1 to TRBJ2-7; no clear D gene. The CDR3 has 14 amino acids. Trimming cost V 2 bases and J 7 bases, with 15 bases left between them. Per the germline V gene, CDR1 is MNHNS and CDR2 is SASEGT. CDR3 in amino acids: CASSEWATPSEQYV. In nucleotides, the CDR3 is TGTGCCAGCAGTGAATGGGCCACCCCCAGTGAGCAGTACGTC.

The J gene is TRBJ2-1, the V gene TRBV2; a possible D gene is TRBD2 (6 bases). CDR1 is SNHLY and CDR2 is FYNNEI in the germline V gene. The CDR3 consists of 13 residues. Trimming took off 6 bases at V and 10 bases at J, with 16 bases between the two ends. CDR3 in amino acids: CASSAMRGWEQFF. The DNA of the CDR3 is TGTGCCAGCAGCGCTATGCGGGGTTGGGAGCAGTTCTTC.

The chain employs TRBV6-5 and TRBJ1-2; D is undetermined. Germline CDR1 MNHEY, CDR2 SVGAGI. The V and J ends lost 6 bases and 4 bases respectively, with 12 bases between them. This CDR3 is built from 13 residues. CDR3 loop: CASSPSAIYGYTF. In nucleotides, the CDR3 is TGTGCCAGCAGCCCCTCGGCCATCTATGGCTACACCTTC.

This clone appeared once. This chain connects TRBV5-5 to TRBJ1-2, with D possibly TRBD1 on 5 matching bases. There are 12 residues in the CDR3. Trimming stripped 3 bases from V and 12 bases from J, with 15 bases between. In germline, CDR1 is SGHKS, CDR2 YYEKEE (reference sequence). The CDR3 DNA follows: TGTGCCAGCAGCTCGGACCAGGGCGCACACACCTTC. It codes for CASSSDQGAHTF.

The rearrangement links TRBV20-1 to TRBJ1-1; D call uncertain. CDR3 size: 13 residues. Trimming stripped 3 bases from V and 0 bases from J, with 8 bases between. Germline-derived CDR1 and CDR2 are DFQATT and SNEGSKA (reference sequence). CDR3: CSASNGLNTEAFF. In DNA, the CDR3 is TGCAGTGCTAGTAACGGATTGAACACTGAAGCTTTCTTT.

The genes are TRBV4-1 and TRBJ2-7, with 7 bases aligning to TRBD2. The germline gives CDR1 MGHRA, CDR2 YSYEKL. Trimming cost V 0 bases and J 10 bases; bases outside gene matches: 15. This CDR3 contains 16 residues. CDR3 amino acids: CASSQEGWGRGNHQYF. CDR3 DNA sequence: TGCGCCAGCAGCCAAGAGGGGTGGGGGAGGGGAAATCACCAGTACTTC.

This clone was seen more than once but under ten times. The V gene is TRBV12-3 or TRBV12-4, the J gene TRBJ1-6, with D perhaps TRBD1 (5 bases). The CDR3 runs to 13 residues. Trimming took 6 bases from V and 7 from J, leaving 10 bases between them. The CDR3 DNA is TGTGCCAGCAGCGGGGCTGAAAATTCACCCCTCCACTTT. Its translation is CASSGAENSPLHF.

This chain connects TRBV9 to TRBJ1-3; 7 nucleotides align to TRBD1. V shed 3 bases, J shed 0 bases, and the junction held 6 bases outside the gene matches. Germline values: CDR1 SGDLS, CDR2 YYNGEE. CDR3 length: 16 amino acids. In nucleotides, the CDR3 is TGTGCCAGCAGCGCGGGACAGCCTCGCTCTGGAAACACCATATATTTT. Residues: CASSAGQPRSGNTIYF.

The chain carries TRBV7-2 and TRBJ1-3; D not resolved. Trimming removed 6 bases from V and 1 base from J, with 10 bases in between. This CDR3 is built from 14 residues. Germline V gene data show CDR1 as SGHTA and CDR2 as FQGNSA. CDR3 sequence (DNA): TGTGCCAGCAGAATAGGGCTTTCTGGAAACACCATATATTTT. It yields the protein CASRIGLSGNTIYF.

This chain links TRBV2 with TRBJ1-5, with no clear D. Trimming removed 8 bases from V and 1 base from J, with 15 bases in between. Germline V gene data show CDR1 as SNHLY and CDR2 as FYNNEI. The CDR3 covers 15 residues. CDR3 bases: TGTGCCAGCCGGTCTGCGGGGATGAGCAATCAGCCCCAGCATTTT. As protein: CASRSAGMSNQPQHF.